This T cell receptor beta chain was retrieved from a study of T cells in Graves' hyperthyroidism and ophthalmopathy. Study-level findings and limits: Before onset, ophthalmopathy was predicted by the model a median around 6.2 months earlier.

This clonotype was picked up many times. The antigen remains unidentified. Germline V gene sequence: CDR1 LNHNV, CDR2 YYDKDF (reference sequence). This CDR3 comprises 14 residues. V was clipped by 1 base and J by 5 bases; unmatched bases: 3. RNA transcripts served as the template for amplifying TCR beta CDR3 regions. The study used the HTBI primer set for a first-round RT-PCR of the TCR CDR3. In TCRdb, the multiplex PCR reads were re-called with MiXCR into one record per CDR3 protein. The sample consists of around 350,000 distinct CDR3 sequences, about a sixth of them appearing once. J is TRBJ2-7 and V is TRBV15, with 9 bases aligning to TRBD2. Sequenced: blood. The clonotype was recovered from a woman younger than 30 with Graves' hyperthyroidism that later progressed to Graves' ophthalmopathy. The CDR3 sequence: CATSRGGRADEQYF. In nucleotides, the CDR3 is TGTGCCACCAGCAGAGGCGGGAGGGCGGACGAGCAGTACTTC.